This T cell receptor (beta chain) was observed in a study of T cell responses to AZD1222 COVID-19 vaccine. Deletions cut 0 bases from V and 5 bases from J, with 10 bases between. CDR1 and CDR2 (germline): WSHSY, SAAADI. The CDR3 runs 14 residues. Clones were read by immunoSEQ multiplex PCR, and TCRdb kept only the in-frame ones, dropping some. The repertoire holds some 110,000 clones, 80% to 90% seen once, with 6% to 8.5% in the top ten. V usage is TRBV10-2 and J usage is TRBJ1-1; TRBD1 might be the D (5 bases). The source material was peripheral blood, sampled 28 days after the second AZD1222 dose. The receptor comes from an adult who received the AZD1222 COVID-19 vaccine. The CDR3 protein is CASSESIGGTEAFF. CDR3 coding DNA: TGCGCCAGCAGTGAGTCGATCGGGGGGACTGAAGCTTTCTTT.